Below are 23 T cell receptor beta chains sequenced from a single sample in a study of glioma-infiltrating T cells after dendritic cell vaccination. Some clones are missing from TCRdb's copy, which holds only in-frame ones; the method was immunoSEQ multiplex PCR. This table has about 82,000 clones, over 85% appearing once. The sequences come from blood, collected before dendritic cell vaccination. These receptor sequences come from a human donor with glioblastoma.

About this clone itself: An end of the junction does not agree with germline; a read error may underlie this. The chain joins TRBV6-1 to TRBJ1-1; 7 nucleotides agree with TRBD1. CDR1 MNHNS and CDR2 SASEGT come from the germline V gene. This CDR3 spans 13 amino acids. CDR3 bases: TGTGCCAGCAGTAAAGCAGGGGGCACTGAAGCTTTCTTT. Translated: CASSKAGGTEAFF.

The chain joins TRBV18 to TRBJ2-7, with 9 bases that match TRBD2. The germline V gene encodes CDR1 KGHSH and CDR2 LQKENI. The CDR3 totals 15 residues. V dropped 2 bases and J dropped 6; count of bases not matched to a gene: 8. The CDR3 coding sequence is TGTGCCAGCTCACCATCTGGGACTAGCTCCGGCGAGCAGTACTTC. Translating gives CASSPSGTSSGEQYF. Full variable domain (outside the CDR3, taken from reference TRBV18 and TRBJ2-7): NAGVMQNPRHLVRRRGQEARLRCSPMKGHSHVYWYRQLPEEGLKFMVYLQKENIIDESGMPKERFSAEFPKEGPSILRIQQVVRGDSAAYFCASSPSGTSSGEQYFGPGTRLTVT.

V gene TRBV19 combines with J gene TRBJ2-2; TRBD2 aligns across 10 bases. The V gene's germline CDR1 is LNHDA and CDR2 SQIVND (reference sequence). This CDR3 region has 14 residues. V shed 8 bases and J 5 bases; nucleotides not matched to a gene: 5. CDR3 protein: CASRLAGGTGELFF. CDR3 nucleotide sequence: TGTGCCAGTCGACTAGCGGGCGGGACCGGGGAGCTGTTTTTT.

This sequence joins TRBV27 and TRBJ2-7; the D gene is possibly TRBD2 (7 bases). V dropped 5 bases and J dropped 4 bases, with 18 bases sitting between them. The germline V gene encodes CDR1 MNHEY and CDR2 SMNVEV (reference sequence). The CDR3 spans 15 residues. The CDR3 DNA follows: TGTGCCAGCAGTCCCGGGTGGGGGGGCCAGTACGAGCAGTACTTC. As protein: CASSPGWGGQYEQYF.

This clone was counted once. V is TRBV5-1 and J is TRBJ2-7; 8 positions match TRBD1. This CDR3 spans 14 amino acids. Per germline, CDR1 SGHRS and CDR2 YFSETQ. V lost 4 bases and J lost 2; bases outside the gene matches: 5. DNA for the CDR3: TGCGCCAGCAGCCAAGGACAGGGCGCCTACGAGCAGTACTTC. Its translation: CASSQGQGAYEQYF. Drawing the rest from reference TRBV5-1 and TRBJ2-7, the complete variable domain is KAGVTQTPRYLIKTRGQQVTLSCSPISGHRSVSWYQQTPGQGLQFLFEYFSETQRNKGNFPGRFSGRQFSNSRSEMNVSTLELGDSALYLCASSQGQGAYEQYFGPGTRLTVT.

The V and J genes are TRBV11-3 and TRBJ1-2; possibly TRBD1 for D (6 bases). Trimming cost V 4 bases and J 8 bases, with 17 bases left between them. Germline loops: CDR1 SGHNT, CDR2 YENEEA. The CDR3 totals 14 residues. Written as DNA, the CDR3 is TGTGCCAGCAGCTATGAACAGGGTTCGCGGGGCTACACCTTC. Translating it yields CASSYEQGSRGYTF.

The genes are TRBV7-2 and TRBJ1-2; the match to TRBD1 covers 10 bases. CDR1 SGHTA and CDR2 FQGNSA come from the germline V gene. Unmatched junction bases numbered 9, after V lost 4 bases and J lost 1 base. The CDR3 is made up of 17 amino acids. For the CDR3, the DNA is TGTGCCAGCAGCTCCCGACAGGGGGCGAAAAATAACTATGGCTACACCTTC. Residues: CASSSRQGAKNNYGYTF.

This sequence joins TRBV2 and TRBJ2-1; TRBD2 aligns across 13 bases. With V trimmed by 6 bases and J by 4 bases, 3 bases remained unmatched. The germline gives CDR1 SNHLY, CDR2 FYNNEI. The CDR3 is 15 amino acids. Here the CDR3 DNA reads TGTGCCAGCAGGCGACTAGCGGGGGGTTACAATGAGCAGTTCTTC. Residues: CASRRLAGGYNEQFF. Combining the CDR3 with reference TRBV2 and TRBJ2-1 gives the whole variable domain EPEVTQTPSHQVTQMGQEVILRCVPISNHLYFYWYRQILGQKVEFLVSFYNNEISEKSEIFDDQFSVERPDGSNFTLKIRSTKLEDSAMYFCASRRLAGGYNEQFFGPGTRLTVL.

The chain couples TRBV11-3 to TRBJ2-7; 9 bases fit TRBD1. The CDR3 spans 16 residues. V gave up 1 base and J gave up 3 bases; unmatched junction bases: 7. CDR1 is SGHNT, CDR2 YENEEA, per germline. This CDR3 reads CASSLGGDREDYEQYF. CDR3 DNA sequence: TGTGCCAGCAGCTTAGGTGGGGACAGGGAAGACTACGAGCAGTACTTC.

This chain joins TRBV5-1 and TRBJ2-5, with D possibly TRBD2 on 5 matching bases. Germline loops: CDR1 SGHRS, CDR2 YFSETQ. The ends were cut back, 3 bases at V and 5 bases at J, with 14 bases in the middle. This CDR3 is 14 amino acids long. The CDR3 is CASSWLTKRETQYF. The CDR3 bases are TGCGCCAGCAGCTGGTTGACTAAGAGGGAGACCCAGTACTTC.

The chain couples TRBV27 to TRBJ2-7; D unclear. The CDR3 has 13 residues. V lost 4 bases and J 0 bases, leaving 7 bases between the germline ends. CDR1 and CDR2 from the germline V gene are MNHEY and SMNVEV (reference sequence). In DNA form, the CDR3 reads TGTGCCAGCAGTTATTCGGTCTCCTACGAGCAGTACTTC. This encodes CASSYSVSYEQYF.

This chain uses TRBV29-1 with TRBJ2-7; TRBD2 aligns across 7 bases. The CDR3 has 12 amino acids. Germline values: CDR1 SQVTM, CDR2 ANQGSEA. With 6 bases clipped from V and 2 bases from J, the junction kept 4 bases outside the gene matches. The CDR3 DNA follows: TGCAGCGTGGGAGGGTCTACCTACGAGCAGTACTTC. This encodes CSVGGSTYEQYF.

The chain is built from TRBV6-5 and TRBJ1-1; no reliable D call. Between the trimmed V and J ends, which lost 5 bases and 5 bases, there was a span of 9 bases. Looked up from germline, CDR1 is MNHEY and CDR2 is SVGAGI. CDR3 length equals 12 residues. CDR3 region: CASSRGGTEAFF. DNA for the CDR3: TGTGCCAGCAGTCGGGGTGGGACTGAAGCTTTCTTT.

This clone came up a few times. The V call is TRBV6-1, the J call TRBJ1-1; D is possibly TRBD1 (6 bases). V was clipped by 6 bases and J by 4 bases, with 9 bases between them. CDR3 length equals 12 residues. Germline V gives CDR1 MNHNS, CDR2 SASEGT. The CDR3 sequence is CASSTGSTEAFF. CDR3 DNA sequence: TGTGCCAGCAGCACAGGGAGCACTGAAGCTTTCTTT.

DNA for the CDR3: TGTGCCAGCAGCTTAATTCCGGGGGATACGCAGTATTTT. Its translation is CASSLIPGDTQYF. The gene calls are TRBV7-3 and TRBJ2-3; D is possibly TRBD2 (5 bases). Germline V gene lookup returns CDR1 SGHTA and CDR2 FQGTGA. The CDR3 runs 13 residues. The germline V and J ends were trimmed by 1 base and 6 bases, with 8 bases remaining between them.

The chain carries TRBV6-5 and TRBJ1-2; the D is unclear. Germline values: CDR1 MNHEY, CDR2 SVGAGI. This CDR3 spans 13 amino acids. Trimming cost V 6 bases and J 3 bases, with 11 bases left between them. As DNA, the CDR3 is TGTGCCAGCAGCACCGGGAAGGACTATGGCTACACCTTC. Translated: CASSTGKDYGYTF.

The chain combines TRBV5-4 with TRBJ2-3, with 7 positions matching TRBD1. V trimming: 9 bases; J trimming: 3 bases; junction bases outside the gene matches: 13. The germline V gene encodes CDR1 SGHNT and CDR2 YYREEE (reference sequence). The CDR3 is 15 residues long. In DNA, the CDR3 is TGTGCCACAAAAGCAGGGGGAGAGTTTACAGATACGCAGTATTTT. It yields the protein CATKAGGEFTDTQYF.

This clone was recorded a few times. The chain recombines TRBV2 with TRBJ2-7; TRBD1 might be the D (6 bases). Germline V CDR1 and CDR2: SNHLY, FYNNEI. The CDR3 is 14 amino acids. The ends were cut back, 7 bases at V and 4 bases at J, with 17 bases in the middle. The CDR3 protein is CASNNKGVGYEQYF. DNA for the CDR3: TGTGCCAGCAACAACAAGGGGGTAGGGTACGAGCAGTACTTC.

This clone has only one observation. The chain is built from TRBV7-9 and TRBJ2-3; weak D call: TRBD2 (5 bases). V was pared by 1 base and J by 0 bases, with 8 bases between. Germline lookup yields CDR1 SEHNR and CDR2 FQNEAQ (reference sequence). This CDR3 has 15 residues. The CDR3 here is CASSLVSGSTDTQYF. The CDR3 region has the DNA TGTGCCAGCAGCTTAGTCAGCGGAAGCACAGATACGCAGTATTTT.

This clone is a singleton in its sample. The chain couples TRBV30 to TRBJ2-5; TRBD1 is a possible D gene (5 bases). Per germline, CDR1 GTSNPN and CDR2 SVGIG (reference sequence). Trimming took off 0 bases at V and 1 base at J, with 9 bases between the two ends. This CDR3 is built from 14 residues. The CDR3 is CAWSVQDIQETQYF. The CDR3 DNA follows: TGTGCCTGGAGTGTACAGGACATCCAAGAGACCCAGTACTTC.

This chain connects TRBV9 to TRBJ1-1; 11 nucleotides align to TRBD1. The junction had 1 base not matched to a gene; V was cut back by 0 bases and J by 3 bases. The CDR3 consists of 15 residues. CDR1 and CDR2 (germline): SGDLS, YYNGEE. The CDR3 nucleotides read TGTGCCAGCAGCGTAGGGGACAGGGGGTACACTGAAGCTTTCTTT. Residues: CASSVGDRGYTEAFF.

The sample holds a few counts of this clone. V is TRBV9 and J is TRBJ2-5, with TRBD1 as a possible D gene (5 bases). CDR1 and CDR2 (germline): SGDLS, YYNGEE. V was shortened by 0 bases and J by 5 bases, with 14 bases between the two germline ends. This CDR3 region has 15 residues. The CDR3 sequence: CASSVGYGAWETQYF. The CDR3 nucleotides read TGTGCCAGCAGCGTAGGCTATGGGGCCTGGGAGACCCAGTACTTC.

The genes are TRBV19 and TRBJ1-4; 7 nucleotides line up with TRBD1. Trimming cost V 3 bases and J 5 bases; bases outside gene matches: 9. The CDR3 spans 16 residues. Germline V gene data show CDR1 as LNHDA and CDR2 as SQIVND (reference sequence). The CDR3 loop reads CASSIYLGQENEKLFF. CDR3 nucleotide sequence: TGTGCCAGTAGTATCTACCTCGGACAGGAGAATGAAAAACTGTTTTTT.